This entry concerns a single T cell receptor beta chain. The CDR3 covers 16 residues. V was pared by 4 bases and J by 0 bases, with 3 bases of the junction left unmatched. Per germline, CDR1 ENHRY and CDR2 SYGVKD. These data originate in a study of blood T cell repertoires in COVID-19. Sequencing used immunoSEQ multiplex PCR; TCRdb keeps in-frame clones, though not all of them. The top ten clones hold about a sixth of a sample with a few hundred thousand clones, 80% to 90% of them seen once. The chain joins TRBV10-3 to TRBJ2-2; 9 positions match TRBD2. Specimen: peripheral blood. The clonotype was recovered from an elderly woman with active or convalescent COVID-19. The CDR3 DNA reads TGTGCCATCAGTGTTTCTAGCGGGACGAACACCGGGGAGCTGTTTTTT. Protein sequence: CAISVSSGTNTGELFF.